What follows are 30 T cell receptor beta chains derived from one specimen sequenced in a study of T cell responses to AZD1222 COVID-19 vaccine. The repertoire was sequenced with immunoSEQ multiplex PCR; TCRdb's copy has only in-frame clones and lacks some. The table records about 120,000 clones, about nine tenths of them present only once. The sample here was peripheral blood, taken on day 0 of AZD1222 vaccination. The origin of the receptors is an adult in good health.

The V call is TRBV10-3, the J call TRBJ1-6; D remains ambiguous. Germline CDR1 reads ENHRY; CDR2 reads SYGVKD. V shed 8 bases and J shed 7 bases, with 12 bases lying between them. The CDR3 has 13 amino acids. CDR3 in DNA: TGTGCCATCGGCGAAAACCTCAATTCACCCCTCCACTTT. It is translated as CAIGENLNSPLHF.

V and J are TRBV18 and TRBJ1-3, with 9 bases aligning to TRBD1. The germline V gene has CDR1 KGHSH and CDR2 LQKENI. After removal of 2 bases from V and 5 bases from J, the junction contained 7 bases not matched to a gene. The CDR3 runs to 16 residues. The CDR3, as DNA: TGTGCCAGCTCACCATTTGCAGGACAGGGGAGAAACACCATATATTTT. It yields the protein CASSPFAGQGRNTIYF. Based on the CDR3 plus reference TRBV18 and TRBJ1-3, the full variable domain is NAGVMQNPRHLVRRRGQEARLRCSPMKGHSHVYWYRQLPEEGLKFMVYLQKENIIDESGMPKERFSAEFPKEGPSILRIQQVVRGDSAAYFCASSPFAGQGRNTIYFGEGSWLTVV.

The chain has TRBV6-6 and TRBJ2-5, with 12 bases aligning to TRBD2. The CDR3 contains 14 residues. Germline lookup yields CDR1 MNHNY and CDR2 SVGAGI (reference sequence). The V gene end was trimmed by 10 bases and the J gene end by 1 base; junction bases not matched to a gene: 4. CDR3 protein: CATLAGGPQETQYF. The CDR3 region has the DNA TGTGCCACCCTAGCGGGAGGGCCCCAAGAGACCCAGTACTTC.

This chain joins TRBV19 and TRBJ2-4; 11 nucleotides match TRBD1. V trimming: 6 bases; J trimming: 8 bases; junction bases outside the gene matches: 6. Germline CDR1 reads LNHDA; CDR2 reads SQIVND (reference sequence). The CDR3 totals 14 residues. The CDR3 spells CASRLRDRGDIQYF. CDR3 nucleotides: TGTGCCAGTAGACTCCGGGACAGGGGGGACATTCAGTACTTC.

V is TRBV4-1 and J is TRBJ2-1; D call uncertain. CDR3 length: 13 amino acids. CDR1 and CDR2 from the germline V gene are MGHRA and YSYEKL. V lost 5 bases, J lost 3 bases, and 8 bases lay in between. The CDR3 nucleotides are TGCGCCAGCAGCTCTGACGGCTACAATGAGCAGTTCTTC. It yields the protein CASSSDGYNEQFF.

A few counts support this clone. The chain has TRBV3-1 (or the pseudogene TRBV3-2) and TRBJ2-7; tentatively, D is TRBD2 (6 bases). Trimming shortened V by 0 bases and J by 9 bases, and 15 bases separated the two germline ends. The CDR3 covers 14 residues. Germline lookup yields CDR1 LGHDT and CDR2 YNNKEL (reference sequence). The CDR3 nucleotides read TGTGCCAGCAGCCAAGACGAACGCCTGGGGGGGCAGTACTTC. Residues: CASSQDERLGGQYF.

The V call is TRBV21-1, the J call TRBJ1-1; no DNA check was done on the table's D call, TRBD1. TRBV21-1 is a pseudogene segment. This CDR3 spans 16 amino acids. Here the CDR3 DNA reads TGTGCCAGCAGCAATTATCAAGGGGCGCTCTGGACTGAAGCTTTCTTT. Protein product: CASSNYQGALWTEAFF.

This clone was counted once. The rearrangement links TRBV7-2 to TRBJ1-2, with 8 bases identical to TRBD1. Germline CDR1 SGHTA, CDR2 FQGNSA. The CDR3 spans 15 residues. J gave up 3 bases and V 5 bases, and 8 bases lay outside the gene matches. CDR3 DNA sequence: TGTGCCAGCAGCCCTTCAACGGACAGGGACTATGGCTACACCTTC. Residues: CASSPSTDRDYGYTF.

This clone was counted once. The V and J genes are TRBV6-5 and TRBJ2-7; weak D call: TRBD1 (6 bases). V was pared by 2 bases and J by 3 bases, with 11 bases between. This CDR3 is built from 14 residues. Germline loops: CDR1 MNHEY, CDR2 SVGAGI. CDR3 sequence reads: CASSYGQKYYEQYF. The CDR3, as DNA: TGTGCCAGCAGTTACGGACAGAAATACTACGAGCAGTACTTC.

The chain carries TRBV7-9 and TRBJ1-4; TRBD1 matches 7 bases. The V gene end was trimmed by 5 bases and the J gene end by 0 bases; junction bases not matched to a gene: 9. The V gene's germline CDR1 is SEHNR and CDR2 FQNEAQ (reference sequence). The CDR3 totals 17 residues. For the CDR3, the DNA is TGTGCCAGCAGCCACTGGACAGGAGTCGCAACTAATGAAAAACTGTTTTTT. It specifies CASSHWTGVATNEKLFF.

The chain recombines TRBV3-1 (or the pseudogene TRBV3-2) with TRBJ1-1; 8 nucleotides align to TRBD1. Trimming took 4 bases from V and 7 from J; bases not matched to a gene: 17. The CDR3 is 17 residues long. Germline assignment: CDR1 LGHDT and CDR2 YNNKEL (reference sequence). The CDR3 loop reads CASSRNLGTGNNHEAFF. CDR3 nucleotide sequence: TGTGCCAGCAGCCGAAACCTTGGGACAGGCAATAACCATGAAGCTTTCTTT.

The chain joins TRBV6-5 to TRBJ1-5, with D unclear. V gave up 6 bases and J gave up 0 bases, with 9 bases separating them. The CDR3 loop spans 14 amino acids. The V gene's germline CDR1 is MNHEY and CDR2 SVGAGI. The CDR3 nucleotides read TGTGCCAGCAGGGATTTTAATAGCAATCAGCCCCAGCATTTT. This sequence encodes CASRDFNSNQPQHF.

This clone has a handful of counts. This chain joins TRBV12-3 or TRBV12-4 and TRBJ1-5; D unclear. This CDR3 spans 12 amino acids. V lost 8 bases and J lost 3, with 8 bases in between. CDR3 DNA sequence: TGTGCCAGCTGTGTCCCCAATCAGCCCCAGCATTTT. It yields the protein CASCVPNQPQHF.

The J gene is TRBJ2-2, the V gene TRBV7-2; 7 bases line up with TRBD2. Germline loops: CDR1 SGHTA, CDR2 FQGNSA. The CDR3 sequence is 17 residues long. V dropped 2 bases and J dropped 7; count of bases not matched to a gene: 13. CDR3 residues: CASSLIVQRGPSGELFF. CDR3 DNA sequence: TGTGCCAGCAGCTTAATCGTCCAGCGGGGCCCGAGCGGGGAGCTGTTTTTT.

The chain links TRBV11-2 to TRBJ2-2, with 9 nucleotides matching TRBD1. The CDR3 sequence is 15 residues long. Germline assignment: CDR1 SGHAT and CDR2 FQNNGV. Trimming removed 3 bases from V and 1 base from J; junction bases left unmatched: 0. The CDR3 region is CASSLGQGNTGELFF. The CDR3 DNA reads TGTGCCAGCAGCTTGGGACAGGGGAACACCGGGGAGCTGTTTTTT.

The chain has TRBV29-1 and TRBJ1-1, with D possibly TRBD1 on 5 matching bases. CDR3 size: 12 residues. With 6 bases removed from V and 0 bases from J, the gap between germline ends came to 8 bases. Germline V gene data show CDR1 as SQVTM and CDR2 as ANQGSEA. The DNA for the CDR3 is TGCAGCGTCCGACAGATGAACACTGAAGCTTTCTTT. Protein sequence: CSVRQMNTEAFF.

The chain joins TRBV3-1 (or the pseudogene TRBV3-2) to TRBJ1-4; TRBD1 agrees at 11 bases. The germline gives CDR1 LGHDT, CDR2 YNNKEL (reference sequence). CDR3 length: 17 amino acids. The ends lost 1 base at V and 3 bases at J; junction bases unmatched: 4. The CDR3 protein is CASSQGTGGTANEKLFF. The DNA for the CDR3 is TGTGCCAGCAGCCAAGGGACAGGGGGCACCGCTAATGAAAAACTGTTTTTT.

Of note for this clone: The same CDR3 can be traced to other DNA sequences in this sample. The chain joins TRBV5-1 to TRBJ1-5, with a possible D match to TRBD1 (5 bases). The CDR3 runs to 14 residues. Germline CDR1 is SGHRS and CDR2 is YFSETQ. Trimming took off 3 bases at V and 3 bases at J, with 10 bases between the two ends. The DNA for the CDR3 is TGCGCCAGCAGCTCAGGACAACCCAATCAGCCCCAGCATTTT. Its translation: CASSSGQPNQPQHF.

V is TRBV4-3 and J is TRBJ2-5; 13 nucleotides match TRBD2. The germline CDR1 and CDR2 sequences are LGHNA and YSLEER. The CDR3 runs 16 residues. V shed 4 bases, J shed 2 bases, and the junction held 4 bases outside the gene matches. The CDR3 is CASSPWTSGGQETQYF. In DNA, the CDR3 is TGCGCCAGCAGCCCCTGGACTAGCGGGGGTCAAGAGACCCAGTACTTC.

The chain combines TRBV18 with TRBJ1-4, with D maybe TRBD1 (5 bases). Trimming cost V 4 bases and J 4 bases, with 16 bases left between them. The CDR3 covers 16 residues. CDR1 is KGHSH and CDR2 is LQKENI in the germline V gene. CDR3 loop: CASSQRGSGINEKLFF. CDR3 DNA sequence: TGTGCCAGCTCACAACGAGGCTCAGGGATTAATGAAAAACTGTTTTTT.

V usage is TRBV12-5 and J usage is TRBJ1-5, with 10 nucleotides matching TRBD1. From germline, CDR1 is LGHNT and CDR2 FRNRAP. V lost 4 bases and J lost 7; bases outside the gene matches: 7. CDR3 length equals 15 residues. In DNA, the CDR3 is TGTGCTAGTGGTTCGGGACAGGGGAACATGCAGCCCCAGCATTTT. Its translation is CASGSGQGNMQPQHF.

In its sample, this clone was seen once. The chain joins TRBV5-1 to TRBJ1-3, with D perhaps TRBD1 (6 bases). V shed 0 bases and J shed 1 base, with 14 bases lying between them. From germline, CDR1 is SGHRS and CDR2 YFSETQ. The CDR3 runs 17 residues. The CDR3 bases are TGCGCCAGCAGCTTGGATGGGGTCCAGGGGTCTGGAAACACCATATATTTT. It specifies CASSLDGVQGSGNTIYF.

The J gene is TRBJ1-6, the V gene TRBV7-3; D is uncertain. V lost 3 bases and J 6 bases, leaving 6 bases between the germline ends. The CDR3 consists of 13 residues. Germline-derived CDR1 and CDR2 are SGHTA and FQGTGA. Here the CDR3 reads CASSFGSNSPLHF. DNA for the CDR3: TGTGCCAGCAGCTTTGGTTCTAATTCACCCCTCCACTTT.

This clone appeared a few times. This chain links TRBV19 with TRBJ1-2, with D uncertain. This CDR3 has 11 residues. Germline V CDR1 and CDR2: LNHDA, SQIVND (reference sequence). V dropped 6 bases and J dropped 9 bases, with 11 bases sitting between them. DNA for the CDR3: TGTGCCAGTAGAGAACAGAGTCGCTACACCTTC. Translating gives CASREQSRYTF.

In this sample, this clone turned up a few times. This sequence joins TRBV7-6 and TRBJ1-6; possible D gene TRBD1, 6 bases. Germline CDR1 SGHVS, CDR2 FNYEAQ. This CDR3 spans 16 amino acids. Trimming stripped 0 bases from V and 4 bases from J, with 10 bases between. The CDR3 is CASSLANQGYNSPLHF. The CDR3 DNA reads as TGTGCCAGCAGCTTAGCCAACCAGGGGTATAATTCACCCCTCCACTTT.

This sequence joins TRBV5-4 and TRBJ1-3, with D hard to call. The CDR3 totals 11 residues. V was clipped by 0 bases and J by 9 bases, with 4 bases between them. Germline CDR1 and CDR2: SGHNT and YYREEE (reference sequence). This CDR3 reads CASSLGGTIYF. DNA for the CDR3: TGTGCCAGCAGCTTGGGGGGCACCATATATTTT.

This chain uses TRBV19 with TRBJ1-5; possible D gene TRBD1, 6 bases. In germline, CDR1 is LNHDA, CDR2 SQIVND (reference sequence). Trimming shortened V by 11 bases and J by 6 bases, and 20 bases separated the two germline ends. The CDR3 sequence is 14 residues long. This chain's CDR3 is CAGATGPHGQPQHF. The CDR3, as DNA: TGTGCCGGCGCGACAGGCCCTCACGGTCAGCCCCAGCATTTT.

The chain links TRBV30 to TRBJ1-6; TRBD1 matches at 7 bases. Looked up from germline, CDR1 is GTSNPN and CDR2 is SVGIG (reference sequence). This CDR3 comprises 16 residues. Trimming took 3 bases from V and 7 from J; bases not matched to a gene: 12. The CDR3 region is CAWSAGTAGPNSPLHF. CDR3 DNA sequence: TGTGCCTGGAGCGCCGGGACAGCCGGCCCAAATTCACCCCTCCACTTT.

The rearrangement uses TRBV27 and TRBJ1-1, with TRBD1 identical over 8 bases. Germline CDR1 is MNHEY and CDR2 is SMNVEV (reference sequence). This CDR3 is 15 amino acids long. After removal of 3 bases from V and 5 bases from J, the junction contained 8 bases not matched to a gene. This CDR3 is CASSLDQGARTEAFF. DNA of the CDR3: TGTGCCAGCAGTTTGGACCAGGGGGCGCGAACTGAAGCTTTCTTT.

The chain recombines TRBV7-9 with TRBJ2-3, with no clear D. Germline CDR1 reads SEHNR; CDR2 reads FQNEAQ (reference sequence). V was clipped by 5 bases and J by 6 bases, with 6 bases between them. This CDR3 is 11 amino acids long. CDR3 loop: CASSRFDTQYF. For the CDR3, the DNA is TGTGCCAGCAGCCGCTTCGATACGCAGTATTTT.